What follows are 8 T cell receptor beta chains derived from one specimen sequenced in a study of blood T cell repertoires in COVID-19. Sequencing was performed with immunoSEQ multiplex PCR; in TCRdb, only in-frame clones are kept and a portion is missing. The sample carries about 100,000 clones, approximately 87% recorded once. The sample comprised peripheral blood. The receptors stem from a human donor in a cohort sampled during active COVID-19.

The V gene is TRBV30, the J gene TRBJ2-1, with D possibly TRBD2 on 6 matching bases. The CDR3 covers 14 residues. V was trimmed by 4 bases and J by 1 base, leaving 11 bases between them. The germline gives CDR1 GTSNPN, CDR2 SVGIG (reference sequence). The CDR3 nucleotides read TGTGCCTGGACCGGGACTGTTTCCTACAATGAGCAGTTCTTC. As protein: CAWTGTVSYNEQFF. The full variable domain, its missing parts supplied by reference TRBV30 and TRBJ2-1, is SQTIHQWPATLVQPVGSPLSLECTVEGTSNPNLYWYRQAAGRGLQLLFYSVGIGQISSEVPQNLSASRPQDRQFILSSKKLLLSDSGFYLCAWTGTVSYNEQFFGPGTRLTVL.

V gene TRBV7-9 combines with J gene TRBJ2-1, with a possible D match to TRBD2 (6 bases). Germline V gives CDR1 SEHNR, CDR2 FQNEAQ (reference sequence). This CDR3 region has 11 residues. V was trimmed by 10 bases and J by 15 bases, leaving 19 bases between them. The CDR3, as DNA: TGTGCCATGCTGGCGGGGTCCCGGTTGTTCTTC. Its protein product is CAMLAGSRLFF.

This clone was observed once. The V gene is TRBV29-1, the J gene TRBJ2-7; TRBD2 matches at 9 bases. V lost 3 bases, J lost 4 bases, and 7 bases stayed unmatched. The CDR3 is 14 amino acids. Germline V gives CDR1 SQVTM, CDR2 ANQGSEA. CDR3 bases: TGCAGCGTTGAGACCCAGCGGGGGGATTACGAGCAGTACTTC. Amino acids: CSVETQRGDYEQYF.

The chain recombines TRBV4-3 with TRBJ2-2; D is unresolved. This CDR3 spans 16 amino acids. Trimming removed 1 base at V and 2 bases at J, with 11 bases between. Germline assignment: CDR1 LGHNA and CDR2 YSLEER. Here the CDR3 DNA reads TGCGCCAGCAGCCAAGGATATAGACAAAACACCGGGGAGCTGTTTTTT. This gives the protein CASSQGYRQNTGELFF.

The gene calls are TRBV9 and TRBJ2-1, with 11 bases matching TRBD2. This CDR3 is 15 amino acids long. Trimming cost V 4 bases and J 3 bases; bases outside gene matches: 3. Germline CDR1 is SGDLS and CDR2 is YYNGEE. The CDR3 loop is CASSQTSGGYNEQFF. The CDR3 DNA sequence: TGTGCCAGCAGCCAAACTAGCGGGGGCTACAATGAGCAGTTCTTC.

The J gene is TRBJ1-3, the V gene TRBV6-5; TRBD1 might be the D (5 bases). From germline, CDR1 is MNHEY and CDR2 SVGAGI. V shed 2 bases and J shed 0 bases, with 11 bases lying between them. CDR3 size: 16 residues. The CDR3 bases are TGTGCCAGCAGTTACGGTGGCGGGGGCTCTGGAAACACCATATATTTT. Translated: CASSYGGGGSGNTIYF.

The chain has TRBV12-5 and TRBJ2-1; perhaps TRBD2 as D (6 bases). V dropped 2 bases and J dropped 7 bases, with 9 bases sitting between them. The CDR3 has 13 amino acids. Germline V gene lookup returns CDR1 LGHNT and CDR2 FRNRAP. The CDR3 loop is CASGLRGGNEQFF. The CDR3 nucleotides are TGTGCTAGTGGTTTGCGCGGAGGGAATGAGCAGTTCTTC.

This clone turned up a few times. The J gene is TRBJ1-6, the V gene TRBV5-4; D perhaps matches TRBD1 (6 bases). V gave up 2 bases and J gave up 13 bases, with 10 bases separating them. There are 12 residues in the CDR3. Germline V gives CDR1 SGHNT, CDR2 YYREEE (reference sequence). The CDR3 coding sequence is TGTGCCAGCAGCTTCCCGGGGGGCCCCCTCCACTTT. Residues: CASSFPGGPLHF.